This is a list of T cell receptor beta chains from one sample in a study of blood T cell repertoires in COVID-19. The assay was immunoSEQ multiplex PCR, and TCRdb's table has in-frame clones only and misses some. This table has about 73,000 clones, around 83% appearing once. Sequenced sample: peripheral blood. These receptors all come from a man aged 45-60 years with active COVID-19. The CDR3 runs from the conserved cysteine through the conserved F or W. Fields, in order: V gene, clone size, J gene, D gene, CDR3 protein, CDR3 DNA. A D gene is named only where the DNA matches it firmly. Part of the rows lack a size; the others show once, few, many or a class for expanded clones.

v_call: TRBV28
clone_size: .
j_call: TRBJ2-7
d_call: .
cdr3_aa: CASYSGVSYEQYF
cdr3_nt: TGTGCCAGCTACTCCGGGGTGAGCTACGAGCAGTACTTC

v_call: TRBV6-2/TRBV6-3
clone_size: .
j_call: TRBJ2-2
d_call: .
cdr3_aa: CASSYGRNTGELFF
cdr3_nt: TGTGCCAGCAGTTACGGGAGGAACACCGGGGAGCTGTTTTTT

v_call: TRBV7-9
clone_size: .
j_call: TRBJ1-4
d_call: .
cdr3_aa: CASSLAEWVGEKLFF
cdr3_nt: TGTGCCAGCAGCTTAGCGGAGTGGGTGGGTGAAAAACTGTTTTTT

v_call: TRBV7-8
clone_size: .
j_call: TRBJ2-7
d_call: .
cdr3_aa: CASSLEGLVYEQYF
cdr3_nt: TGTGCCAGCAGCCTCGAGGGACTTGTCTACGAGCAGTACTTC

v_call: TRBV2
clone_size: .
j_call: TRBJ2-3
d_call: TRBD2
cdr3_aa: CASRGLAGVADTQYF
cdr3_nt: TGTGCCAGCAGGGGACTAGCGGGGGTGGCGGATACGCAGTATTTT

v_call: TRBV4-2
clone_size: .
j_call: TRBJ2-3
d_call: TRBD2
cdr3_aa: CASSPGEGGTGGDTQYF
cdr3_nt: TGTGCCAGCAGCCCAGGAGAGGGAGGGACGGGGGGGGATACGCAGTATTTT

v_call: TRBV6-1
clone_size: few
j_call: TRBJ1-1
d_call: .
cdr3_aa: CASSDLIRSGTEAFF
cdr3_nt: TGTGCCAGCAGTGACCTCATACGATCGGGCACTGAAGCTTTCTTT

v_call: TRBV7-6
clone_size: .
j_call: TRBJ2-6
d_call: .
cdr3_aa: CASSPSGPIVQSGANVLTF
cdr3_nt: TGTGCCAGCAGCCCATCCGGCCCCATCGTACAGTCTGGGGCCAACGTCCTGACTTTC

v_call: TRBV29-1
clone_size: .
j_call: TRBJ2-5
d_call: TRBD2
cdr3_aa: CSVATSVQETQYF
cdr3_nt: TGCAGCGTTGCAACTAGCGTTCAAGAGACCCAGTACTTC

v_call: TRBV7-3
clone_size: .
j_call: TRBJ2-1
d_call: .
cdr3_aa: CASSPGLLFGEQFF
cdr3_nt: TGTGCCAGCAGCCCGGGACTTCTTTTCGGTGAGCAGTTCTTC

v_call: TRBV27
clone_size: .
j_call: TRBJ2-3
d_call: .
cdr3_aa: CASSLRQLSTDTQYF
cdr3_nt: TGTGCCAGCAGTTTACGGCAACTAAGCACAGATACGCAGTATTTT

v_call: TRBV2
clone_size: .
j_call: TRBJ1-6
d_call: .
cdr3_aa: CASSEVRVYSPLHF
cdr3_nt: TGTGCCAGCAGTGAAGTGAGGGTATATTCACCCCTCCACTTT

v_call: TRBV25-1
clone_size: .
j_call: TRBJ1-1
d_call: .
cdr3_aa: CASSENGGLGNTEAFF
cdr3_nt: TGTGCCAGCAGTGAAAATGGGGGGTTGGGGAACACTGAAGCTTTCTTT

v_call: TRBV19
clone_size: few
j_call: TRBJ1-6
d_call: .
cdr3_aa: CASSVQGTYNSPLHF
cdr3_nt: TGTGCCAGTAGTGTGCAGGGCACCTATAATTCACCCCTCCACTTT

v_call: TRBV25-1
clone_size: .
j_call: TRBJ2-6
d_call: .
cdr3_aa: CASSLTRAGANVLTF
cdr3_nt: TGTGCCAGCAGCCTGACCCGGGCTGGGGCCAACGTCCTGACTTTC